Each of the 25 T cell receptor beta chains below was sequenced from the same sample in a study of blood T cell repertoires in COVID-19. The data were produced by immunoSEQ multiplex PCR, yet TCRdb's version contains in-frame clones alone and is incomplete. Among a few hundred thousand clones, about nine tenths were seen once, and the ten largest hold about 10%. Sequenced: PBMCs or T cells enriched from blood (not recorded which). The receptor set was obtained from a woman younger than 35 who had recovered from COVID-19.

This clone was seen just once. CDR3 sequence reads: CASSVRQAMSSYNEQFF. As DNA, the CDR3 is TGTGCCAGCAGCGTAAGACAGGCCATGAGCTCCTACAATGAGCAGTTCTTC. V usage is TRBV9 and J usage is TRBJ2-1, with D perhaps TRBD1 (6 bases). V was pared by 1 base and J by 0 bases, with 14 bases between. The CDR3 loop spans 17 amino acids. CDR1 is SGDLS and CDR2 is YYNGEE in the germline V gene.

The chain joins TRBV24-1 to TRBJ1-2; 8 nucleotides align to TRBD1. V was pared by 3 bases and J by 4 bases, with 0 bases of the junction left unmatched. The germline V gene has CDR1 KGHDR and CDR2 SFDVKD. The CDR3 runs 13 residues. CDR3 amino acids: CATSDGQGYGYTF. CDR3 coding DNA: TGTGCCACCAGTGATGGACAGGGCTATGGCTACACCTTC.

This chain joins TRBV9 and TRBJ1-1; no definite D call. The CDR3 spans 14 residues. Trimming left V 4 bases short and J 1 base short, with 11 bases between. Germline V gives CDR1 SGDLS, CDR2 YYNGEE. The CDR3 nucleotides are TGTGCCAGCAGCTCAACACGGGAGAACACTGAAGCTTTCTTT. This sequence encodes CASSSTRENTEAFF.

This clone was seen more than once but under ten times. CDR3 DNA: TGCGCCAGCAGCTTGATGACAGGGGATAATTCACCCCTCCACTTT. It specifies CASSLMTGDNSPLHF. This chain links TRBV5-1 with TRBJ1-6; TRBD1 matches at 8 bases. Germline-derived CDR1 and CDR2 are SGHRS and YFSETQ. The CDR3 length is 15 residues. V dropped 1 base and J dropped 5; count of bases not matched to a gene: 2.

The V gene is TRBV28, the J gene TRBJ2-1; possible D gene TRBD2, 6 bases. The CDR3 length is 16 residues. CDR1 is MDHEN and CDR2 is SYDVKM in the germline V gene. The V end lost 4 bases, the J end lost 7 bases, and 20 bases lay between the germline ends. Here the CDR3 DNA reads TGTGCCAGCAGTTCGGCGGGAAGGTCAACCGGGAATGAGCAGTTCTTC. Translated, it gives CASSSAGRSTGNEQFF.

The rearrangement uses TRBV6-5 and TRBJ1-4; unclear D gene. Germline V CDR1 and CDR2: MNHEY, SVGAGI. Between the trimmed V and J ends, which lost 7 bases and 8 bases, there was a span of 14 bases. The CDR3 loop spans 13 amino acids. The CDR3 bases are TGTGCCAGCATCTGGGCCAGTAGGGAAAAACTGTTTTTT. Translation gives CASIWASREKLFF.

This chain connects TRBV4-1 to TRBJ2-4; possible D gene TRBD2, 7 bases. Germline V gene sequence: CDR1 MGHRA, CDR2 YSYEKL. The V gene lost 8 bases and the J gene lost 7 bases, with 12 bases spanning the gap. The CDR3 extends over 12 amino acids. CDR3: CASEGGGNIQYF. The CDR3 DNA follows: TGCGCCAGCGAGGGGGGAGGGAACATTCAGTACTTC.

In nucleotides, the CDR3 is TGTGCCACCGGTCGCGGCAATCAGCCCCAGCATTTT. Translating gives CATGRGNQPQHF. V is TRBV24-1 and J is TRBJ1-5; D unclear. This CDR3 has 12 residues. CDR1 KGHDR and CDR2 SFDVKD come from the germline V gene. V was clipped by 9 bases and J by 2 bases, with 7 bases between them.

V is TRBV2 and J is TRBJ1-2, with 7 bases identical to TRBD1. The CDR3 is 14 residues long. After removal of 6 bases from V and 4 bases from J, the junction contained 8 bases not matched to a gene. Germline CDR1 is SNHLY and CDR2 is FYNNEI. The CDR3 spells CASRTTGKAYGYTF. The CDR3 DNA reads as TGTGCCAGCAGGACGACAGGGAAGGCCTATGGCTACACCTTC.

The chain couples TRBV6-1 to TRBJ1-3; D may be TRBD1 (5 bases). The germline V and J ends were trimmed by 2 bases and 0 bases, with 20 bases remaining between them. The germline gives CDR1 MNHNS, CDR2 SASEGT. There are 19 residues in the CDR3. The CDR3 spells CASSERSPRDSYSGNTIYF. As DNA, the CDR3 is TGTGCCAGCAGTGAAAGGTCGCCGCGGGACTCCTACTCTGGAAACACCATATATTTT.

This clone came up a few times. The chain combines TRBV6-5 with TRBJ2-4, with 7 bases lining up with TRBD1. This CDR3 spans 15 amino acids. Germline V gene sequence: CDR1 MNHEY, CDR2 SVGAGI. Unmatched junction bases numbered 4, after V lost 5 bases and J lost 0 bases. CDR3 region: CASSRDSLAKNIQYF. CDR3 DNA: TGTGCCAGCAGTCGGGACAGTCTAGCCAAAAACATTCAGTACTTC.

The V and J genes are TRBV19 and TRBJ2-2; tentative D call: TRBD2 (5 bases). V was clipped by 5 bases and J by 5 bases, with 9 bases between them. Germline V gene sequence: CDR1 LNHDA, CDR2 SQIVND (reference sequence). The CDR3 covers 13 residues. The CDR3 protein is CASSFQRTGELFF. As DNA, the CDR3 is TGTGCCAGTAGTTTTCAGCGGACCGGGGAGCTGTTTTTT.

The chain has TRBV6-5 and TRBJ1-3; D unresolved. Germline V lookup: CDR1 MNHEY, CDR2 SVGAGI. V was clipped by 0 bases and J by 3 bases, with 12 bases between them. This CDR3 is built from 16 residues. The CDR3 here is CASSYSGGGNGNTIYF. The DNA of the CDR3 is TGTGCCAGCAGTTACTCTGGAGGCGGCAATGGAAACACCATATATTTT.

This clone was counted a single time. The chain joins TRBV7-8 to TRBJ1-1; a possible D gene is TRBD1 (5 bases). Germline V lookup: CDR1 SGHVS, CDR2 FQNEAQ. The V and J ends lost 1 base and 5 bases respectively, with 8 bases between them. The CDR3 is 13 amino acids. The CDR3 bases are TGTGCCAGCAGCTTAGAGGGGAAAACTGAAGCTTTCTTT. Translation: CASSLEGKTEAFF.

The chain employs TRBV7-2 and TRBJ2-7, with 9 positions matching TRBD2. The CDR3 is 16 residues long. The J segment lost 4 bases and the V segment lost 3 bases, leaving 10 bases of the junction unmatched. Germline lookup yields CDR1 SGHTA and CDR2 FQGNSA. In DNA form, the CDR3 reads TGTGCCAGCAGCTTTAGACTTAGCGGGAGTAGGTACGAGCAGTACTTC. It codes for CASSFRLSGSRYEQYF.

J is TRBJ1-1 and V is TRBV3-1 (or the pseudogene TRBV3-2); the match to TRBD1 covers 8 bases. CDR3 length: 14 residues. The V gene end was trimmed by 1 base and the J gene end by 4 bases; junction bases not matched to a gene: 2. Germline-derived CDR1 and CDR2 are LGHDT and YNNKEL (reference sequence). For the CDR3, the DNA is TGTGCCAGCAGCCAAGCACAGGGGGGCACTGAAGCTTTCTTT. This codes for CASSQAQGGTEAFF.

This clone appeared a few times. The chain links TRBV18 to TRBJ1-5; D not certain. Germline lookup yields CDR1 KGHSH and CDR2 LQKENI. V was trimmed by 3 bases and J by 3 bases, leaving 6 bases between them. This CDR3 comprises 13 residues. CDR3 region: CASSPDFNQPQHF. In DNA, the CDR3 is TGTGCCAGCTCACCTGACTTCAATCAGCCCCAGCATTTT. The full variable domain, rest sourced from reference TRBV18 and TRBJ1-5, is NAGVMQNPRHLVRRRGQEARLRCSPMKGHSHVYWYRQLPEEGLKFMVYLQKENIIDESGMPKERFSAEFPKEGPSILRIQQVVRGDSAAYFCASSPDFNQPQHFGDGTRLSIL.

The rearrangement links TRBV28 to TRBJ1-2; TRBD1 matches 7 bases. The length of the CDR3 is 18 residues. V lost 5 bases and J lost 4; bases outside the gene matches: 19. Germline V gives CDR1 MDHEN, CDR2 SYDVKM. The CDR3 is CASSPRRRGRPKGYGYTF. For the CDR3, the DNA is TGTGCCAGCAGTCCAAGAAGGAGGGGGCGCCCCAAGGGCTATGGCTACACCTTC.

This chain uses TRBV6-1 with TRBJ1-2; 9 bases are shared with TRBD1. CDR1 and CDR2 from the germline V gene are MNHNS and SASEGT. The CDR3 spans 14 residues. The V and J ends lost 1 base and 4 bases, in that order; junction bases with no gene match: 1. For the CDR3, the DNA is TGTGCCAGCAGTGAAGGGACAGGGGTCTATGGCTACACCTTC. It translates to CASSEGTGVYGYTF.

The table lists this clone with a count of one. V gene TRBV28 combines with J gene TRBJ2-7, with D hard to call. The V end lost 3 bases, the J end lost 6 bases, and 12 bases lay between the germline ends. The CDR3 runs 13 residues. Per germline, CDR1 MDHEN and CDR2 SYDVKM. The CDR3 here is CASSFPNSGEQYF. The CDR3 coding sequence is TGTGCCAGCAGTTTCCCTAACTCCGGCGAGCAGTACTTC.

This clone was counted a single time. The chain employs TRBV19 and TRBJ1-2; 8 nucleotides line up with TRBD1. The V gene end was trimmed by 5 bases and the J gene end by 3 bases; junction bases not matched to a gene: 2. This CDR3 has 13 residues. Per the germline V gene, CDR1 is LNHDA and CDR2 is SQIVND (reference sequence). The CDR3: CASSPTGDYGYTF. CDR3 DNA: TGTGCCAGTAGTCCGACAGGGGACTATGGCTACACCTTC.

The chain uses TRBV7-6 and TRBJ1-1, with 7 positions matching TRBD1. The ends lost 2 bases at V and 5 bases at J; junction bases unmatched: 8. The CDR3 has 15 amino acids. In germline, CDR1 is SGHVS, CDR2 FNYEAQ. The CDR3 DNA reads TGTGCCAGCAGCTTACCAGACAGGGTGGTAACTGAAGCTTTCTTT. It is translated as CASSLPDRVVTEAFF.

This chain links TRBV30 with TRBJ1-3, with 7 bases lining up with TRBD1. Germline CDR1 reads GTSNPN; CDR2 reads SVGIG (reference sequence). This CDR3 is built from 14 residues. Trimming at V came to 0 bases and at J to 4 bases, leaving 3 bases not matched to a gene. CDR3 nucleotide sequence: TGTGCCTGGAGTGTCTGGGGACAGGGAAACACCATATATTTT. Amino acid sequence: CAWSVWGQGNTIYF.

The chain couples TRBV7-9 to TRBJ1-2, with D unclear. This CDR3 contains 12 residues. Germline assignment: CDR1 SEHNR and CDR2 FQNEAQ (reference sequence). V was pared by 1 base and J by 8 bases, with 8 bases between. CDR3 nucleotide sequence: TGTGCCAGCAGCTTAGGGGGAGGCGGCTACACCTTC. It specifies CASSLGGGGYTF. The full variable domain, completed using reference TRBV7-9 and TRBJ1-2, is DTGVSQNPRHKITKRGQNVTFRCDPISEHNRLYWYRQTLGQGPEFLTYFQNEAQLEKSRLLSDRFSAERPKGSFSTLEIQRTEQGDSAMYLCASSLGGGGYTFGSGTRLTVV.

The genes are TRBV28 and TRBJ1-6, with D tentatively TRBD1 (6 bases). The V and J ends lost 4 bases and 14 bases respectively, with 18 bases between them. Germline values: CDR1 MDHEN, CDR2 SYDVKM. The CDR3 is made up of 14 amino acids. CDR3 in DNA: TGTGCCAGCAGTTCGGGGATCCCCGAGGGGGCCCTCCACTTT. It encodes CASSSGIPEGALHF.